This TCR beta chain appears in the sequencing data of a study of blood T cell repertoires in COVID-19. This clone was picked up one time. Germline loops: CDR1 MNHEY, CDR2 SMNVEV (reference sequence). This CDR3 contains 14 residues. V shed 4 bases and J shed 2 bases, with 11 bases lying between them. Some clones are missing from TCRdb's copy, which holds only in-frame ones; the method was immunoSEQ multiplex PCR. The table includes roughly 100,000 clones, around 87% detected once. This TCR was recovered from a man aged 50-60 years with acute or convalescent COVID-19. The chain has TRBV27 and TRBJ1-2, with a weak D call TRBD1 (6 bases). The specimen sequenced was peripheral blood. The CDR3 DNA sequence: TGTGCCAGCAGTTACGCAGGGGCGAACTATGGCTACACCTTC. This gives the protein CASSYAGANYGYTF.